This TCR beta chain was profiled in a study of blood T cell repertoires in COVID-19. Study at large: Material from acute and convalescent COVID-19 was sourced from the United States, Italy and Spain. From T cells, B-cell-depleted T cells, or PBMCs came the material, which was cDNA or gDNA.

The table came from immunoSEQ multiplex PCR; TCRdb's copy has only in-frame clones and leaves some out. Of about 150,000 clones in the sample, over 75% were seen once. The study drew participants aged roughly 18 to 95 years from approximately 25 US areas. Clinical history reported by participants formed the basis on which cohorts were assigned. V lost 5 bases and J lost 3, with 11 bases in between. This CDR3 comprises 13 residues. Germline V CDR1 and CDR2: LNHDA, SQIVND (reference sequence). The chain recombines TRBV19 with TRBJ2-7; no definite D call. This receptor was identified in a woman aged 25 to 39 with acute COVID-19. Material: PBMCs or T cells enriched from blood (not recorded which). The CDR3 DNA reads as TGTGCCAGTAGTCCTAGACCGGGCTACGAGCAGTACTTC. Its translation is CASSPRPGYEQYF.